This TCR beta chain was sequenced in a study of identical twins. Findings and limits, study-wide: Excess sharing between twins was weaker in beta out-of-frame sequences.

In its sample, this clonotype was seen many times. The target antigen is unknown. The ends were cut back, 4 bases at V and 10 bases at J, with 14 bases in the middle. Germline loops: CDR1 LNHNV, CDR2 YYDKDF (reference sequence). The CDR3 spans 13 residues. Unique molecular identifiers were present on the cDNA, and a universal primer site came from template switching. TCRdb called the 5' RACE reads again in MiXCR, with one record for every CDR3 protein. The table has roughly 350,000 distinct CDR3 sequences, approximately 10% seen once. This receptor was obtained from a woman between 50 and 59 years old in good health. The chain recombines TRBV15 with TRBJ2-1, with D perhaps TRBD2 (6 bases). Specimen: naive T cells sorted from blood. The CDR3 DNA is TGTGCCACCAGCATAAGACTAGTTGTAGAGCAGTTCTTC. Translation gives CATSIRLVVEQFF.